This TCR beta chain appears in the sequencing data of a study of blood T cell repertoires in COVID-19. CDR1 and CDR2 (germline): SGDLS, YYNGEE. J lost 6 bases, V lost 5 bases, and 8 bases had no gene match. There are 15 residues in the CDR3. Repertoires were generated with immunoSEQ multiplex PCR, while TCRdb's copy carries only in-frame clones and drops some. The table lists more than 300,000 clones, 87% of them singletons. What was sequenced was peripheral blood. The gene calls are TRBV9 and TRBJ1-6; 7 bases line up with TRBD1. The TCR sequence derives from a woman aged 50 to 65 with COVID-19, enrolled during active disease. The CDR3 DNA reads TGTGCCAGCAGTACTGACAGGGCTGCTAATTCACCCCTCCACTTT. Translation gives CASSTDRAANSPLHF. Complete variable domain (other parts from reference TRBV9 and TRBJ1-6): DSGVTQTPKHLITATGQRVTLRCSPRSGDLSVYWYQQSLDQGLQFLIQYYNGEERAKGNILERFSAQQFPDLHSELNLSSLELGDSALYFCASSTDRAANSPLHFGNGTRLTVT.